What follows is one T cell receptor beta chain and its context. Using immunoSEQ multiplex PCR, the repertoire was profiled, and TCRdb retains in-frame clones only, with some absent. The sample holds roughly 710,000 clones, approximately 83% seen once. The data belong to a study of shared T cell receptors in the human thymus. CDR3 length: 15 residues. Per germline, CDR1 SGHNT and CDR2 YYREEE (reference sequence). Between the trimmed V and J ends, which lost 4 bases and 9 bases, there was a span of 19 bases. A further study also used this sample, focusing on human thymus T cells. This second study notes: Resected material from corrective heart surgery provided the thymus tissue analysed.

The rearrangement joins TRBV5-4 to TRBJ1-4; TRBD1 is a possible D gene (6 bases). The receptor was derived from a girl in the first two years of life with a congenital heart defect. The sequenced sample was thymocytes. The CDR3 is CASSPGGQGLKKLFF. The CDR3 DNA reads as TGTGCCAGCAGCCCGGGGGGGCAGGGACTGAAAAAACTGTTTTTT.